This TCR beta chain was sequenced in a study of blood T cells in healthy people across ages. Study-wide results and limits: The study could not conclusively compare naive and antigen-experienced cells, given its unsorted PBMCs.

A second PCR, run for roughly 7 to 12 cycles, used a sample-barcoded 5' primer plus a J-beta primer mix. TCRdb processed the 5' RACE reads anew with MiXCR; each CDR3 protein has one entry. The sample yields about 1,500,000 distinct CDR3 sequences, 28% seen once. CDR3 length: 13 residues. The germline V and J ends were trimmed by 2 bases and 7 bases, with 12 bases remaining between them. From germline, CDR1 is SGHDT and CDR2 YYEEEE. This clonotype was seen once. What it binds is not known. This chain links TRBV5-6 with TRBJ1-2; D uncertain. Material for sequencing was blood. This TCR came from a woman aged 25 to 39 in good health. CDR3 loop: CASSFGEWPGYTF. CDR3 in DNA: TGTGCCAGCAGCTTCGGGGAATGGCCTGGCTACACCTTC.